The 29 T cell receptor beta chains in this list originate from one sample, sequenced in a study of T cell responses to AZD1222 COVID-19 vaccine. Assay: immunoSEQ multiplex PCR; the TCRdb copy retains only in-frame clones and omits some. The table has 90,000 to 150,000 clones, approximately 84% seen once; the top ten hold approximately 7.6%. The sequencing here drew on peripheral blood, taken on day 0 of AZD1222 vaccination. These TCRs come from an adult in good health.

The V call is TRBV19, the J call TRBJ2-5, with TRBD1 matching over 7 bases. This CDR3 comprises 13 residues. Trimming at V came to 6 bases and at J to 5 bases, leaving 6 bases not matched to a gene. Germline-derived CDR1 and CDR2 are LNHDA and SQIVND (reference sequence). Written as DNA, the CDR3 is TGTGCCAGTAGCAAGGGGGCGAGGGAGACCCAGTACTTC. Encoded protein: CASSKGARETQYF.

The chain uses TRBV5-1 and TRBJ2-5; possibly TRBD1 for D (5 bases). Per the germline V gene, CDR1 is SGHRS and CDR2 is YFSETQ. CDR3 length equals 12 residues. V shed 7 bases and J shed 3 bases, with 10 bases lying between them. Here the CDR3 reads CASRQLEETQYF. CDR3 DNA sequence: TGCGCCAGCCGACAGTTAGAAGAGACCCAGTACTTC.

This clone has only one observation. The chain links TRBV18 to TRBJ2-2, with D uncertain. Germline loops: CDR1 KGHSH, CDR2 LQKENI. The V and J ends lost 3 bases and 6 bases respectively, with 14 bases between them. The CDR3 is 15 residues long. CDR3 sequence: CASSPMNEAPGELFF. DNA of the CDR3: TGTGCCAGCTCACCTATGAATGAGGCGCCCGGGGAGCTGTTTTTT. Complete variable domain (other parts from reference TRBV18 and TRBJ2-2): NAGVMQNPRHLVRRRGQEARLRCSPMKGHSHVYWYRQLPEEGLKFMVYLQKENIIDESGMPKERFSAEFPKEGPSILRIQQVVRGDSAAYFCASSPMNEAPGELFFGEGSRLTVL.

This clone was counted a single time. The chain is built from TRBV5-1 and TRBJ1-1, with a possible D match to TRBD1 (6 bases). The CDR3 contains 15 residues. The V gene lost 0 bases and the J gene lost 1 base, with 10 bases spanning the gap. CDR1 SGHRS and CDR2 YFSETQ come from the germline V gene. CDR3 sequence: CASSLEGGWNTEAFF. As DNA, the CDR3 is TGCGCCAGCAGCTTGGAAGGGGGATGGAACACTGAAGCTTTCTTT.

CDR3 nucleotide sequence: TGTGCCAGCAGCGTGGGCAGAATCTCCTACGAGCAGTACTTC. It codes for CASSVGRISYEQYF. The chain links TRBV5-4 to TRBJ2-7; D ambiguous. CDR3 size: 14 residues. V lost 4 bases and J lost 0, with 11 bases in between. Germline CDR1 reads SGHNT; CDR2 reads YYREEE (reference sequence).

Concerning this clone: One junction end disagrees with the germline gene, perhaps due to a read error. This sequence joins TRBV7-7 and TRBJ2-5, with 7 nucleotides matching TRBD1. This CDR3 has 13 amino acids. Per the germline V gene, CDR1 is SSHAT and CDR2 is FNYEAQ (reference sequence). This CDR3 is CASSLGTEETQYF. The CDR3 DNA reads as TGTGCTAGCAGCTTGGGGACAGAAGAGACCCAGTACTTC.

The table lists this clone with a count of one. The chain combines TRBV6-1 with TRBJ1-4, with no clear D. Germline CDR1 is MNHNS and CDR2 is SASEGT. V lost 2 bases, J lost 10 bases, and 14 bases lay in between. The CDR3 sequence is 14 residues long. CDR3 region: CASSETRSRGKLFF. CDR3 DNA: TGTGCCAGCAGTGAAACGAGAAGTCGGGGAAAACTGTTTTTT.

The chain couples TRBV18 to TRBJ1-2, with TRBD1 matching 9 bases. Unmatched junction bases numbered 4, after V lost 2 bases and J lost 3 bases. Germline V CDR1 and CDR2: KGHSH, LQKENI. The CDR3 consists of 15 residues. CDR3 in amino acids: CASSPGQGNDYGYTF. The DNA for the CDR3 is TGTGCCAGCTCACCAGGACAGGGGAATGACTATGGCTACACCTTC.

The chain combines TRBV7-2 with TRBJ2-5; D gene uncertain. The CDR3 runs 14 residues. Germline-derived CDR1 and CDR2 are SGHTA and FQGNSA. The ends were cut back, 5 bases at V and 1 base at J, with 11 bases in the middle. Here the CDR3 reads CASSPYTAQETQYF. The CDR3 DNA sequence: TGTGCCAGCAGCCCGTACACCGCCCAAGAGACCCAGTACTTC.

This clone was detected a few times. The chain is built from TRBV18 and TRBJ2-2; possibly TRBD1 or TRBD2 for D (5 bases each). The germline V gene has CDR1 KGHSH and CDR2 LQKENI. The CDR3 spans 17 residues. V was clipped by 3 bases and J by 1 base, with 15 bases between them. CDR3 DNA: TGTGCCAGCTCACCCCAAGCAGGGACCAGGAACACCGGGGAGCTGTTTTTT. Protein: CASSPQAGTRNTGELFF.

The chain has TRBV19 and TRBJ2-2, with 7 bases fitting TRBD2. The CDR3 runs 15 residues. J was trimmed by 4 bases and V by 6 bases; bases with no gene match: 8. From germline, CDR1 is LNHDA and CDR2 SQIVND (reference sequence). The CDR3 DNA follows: TGTGCCAGTAGCCCCACGGGAGGTTCCACCGGGGAGCTGTTTTTT. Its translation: CASSPTGGSTGELFF.

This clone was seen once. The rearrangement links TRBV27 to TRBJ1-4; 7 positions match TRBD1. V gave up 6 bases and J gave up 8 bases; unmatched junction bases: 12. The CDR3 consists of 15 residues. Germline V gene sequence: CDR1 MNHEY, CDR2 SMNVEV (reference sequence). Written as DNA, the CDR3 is TGTGCCAGCAGACCCCCCGGGACAGCGGGGGAAAAACTGTTTTTT. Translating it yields CASRPPGTAGEKLFF.

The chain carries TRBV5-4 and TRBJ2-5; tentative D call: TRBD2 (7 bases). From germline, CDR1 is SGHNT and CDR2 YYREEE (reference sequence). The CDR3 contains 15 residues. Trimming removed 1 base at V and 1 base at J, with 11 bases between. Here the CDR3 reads CASSLRGALQETQYF. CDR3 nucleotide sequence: TGTGCCAGCAGCTTGCGGGGGGCCCTCCAAGAGACCCAGTACTTC.

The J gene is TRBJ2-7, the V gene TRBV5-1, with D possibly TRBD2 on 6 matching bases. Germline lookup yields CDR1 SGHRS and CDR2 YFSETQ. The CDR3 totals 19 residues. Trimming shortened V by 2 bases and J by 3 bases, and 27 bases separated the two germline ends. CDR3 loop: CASSLNVAGMGGSLYEQYF. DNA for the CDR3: TGCGCCAGCAGCTTAAACGTGGCAGGGATGGGAGGTTCCCTCTACGAGCAGTACTTC.

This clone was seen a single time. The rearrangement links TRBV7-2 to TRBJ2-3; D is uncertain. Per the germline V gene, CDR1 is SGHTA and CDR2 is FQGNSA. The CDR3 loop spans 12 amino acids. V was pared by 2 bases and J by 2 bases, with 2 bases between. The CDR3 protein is CASSLITDTQYF. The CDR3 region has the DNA TGTGCCAGCAGCTTAATCACAGATACGCAGTATTTT. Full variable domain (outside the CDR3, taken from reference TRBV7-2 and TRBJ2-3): GAGVSQSPSNKVTEKGKDVELRCDPISGHTALYWYRQSLGQGLEFLIYFQGNSAPDKSGLPSDRFSAERTGGSVSTLTIQRTQQEDSAVYLCASSLITDTQYFGPGTRLTVL.

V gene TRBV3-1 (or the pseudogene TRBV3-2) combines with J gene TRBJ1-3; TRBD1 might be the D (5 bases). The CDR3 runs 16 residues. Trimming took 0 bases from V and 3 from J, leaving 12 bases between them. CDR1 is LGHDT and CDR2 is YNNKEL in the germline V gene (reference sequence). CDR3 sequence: CASSQDPGGIGNTIYF. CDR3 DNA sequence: TGTGCCAGCAGCCAAGATCCGGGGGGGATTGGAAACACCATATATTTT.

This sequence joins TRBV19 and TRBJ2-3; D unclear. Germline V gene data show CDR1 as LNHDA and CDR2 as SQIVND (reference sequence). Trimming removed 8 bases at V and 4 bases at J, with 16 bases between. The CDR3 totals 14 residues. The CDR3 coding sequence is TGTGCCAGTCACCCCCCCAGCCTCGCAGATACGCAGTATTTT. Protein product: CASHPPSLADTQYF.

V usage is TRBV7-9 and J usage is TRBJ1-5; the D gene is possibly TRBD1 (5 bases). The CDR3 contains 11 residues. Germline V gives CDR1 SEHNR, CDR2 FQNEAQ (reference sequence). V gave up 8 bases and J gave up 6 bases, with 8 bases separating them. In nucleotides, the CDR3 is TGTGCCAGCGGGGCGGGTCAGCCCCAGCATTTT. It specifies CASGAGQPQHF.

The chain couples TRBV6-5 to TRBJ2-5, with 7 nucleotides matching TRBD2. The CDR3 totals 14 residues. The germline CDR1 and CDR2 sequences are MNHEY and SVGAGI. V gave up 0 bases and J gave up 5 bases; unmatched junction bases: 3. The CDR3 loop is CASSYSGGWETQYF. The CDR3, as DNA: TGTGCCAGCAGTTACTCCGGGGGGTGGGAGACCCAGTACTTC.

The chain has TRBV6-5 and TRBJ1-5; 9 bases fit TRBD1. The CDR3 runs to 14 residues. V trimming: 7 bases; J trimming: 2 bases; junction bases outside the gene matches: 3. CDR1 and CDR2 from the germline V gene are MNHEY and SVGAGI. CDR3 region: CASMWTGGNQPQHF. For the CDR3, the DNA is TGTGCCAGCATGTGGACAGGGGGCAATCAGCCCCAGCATTTT.

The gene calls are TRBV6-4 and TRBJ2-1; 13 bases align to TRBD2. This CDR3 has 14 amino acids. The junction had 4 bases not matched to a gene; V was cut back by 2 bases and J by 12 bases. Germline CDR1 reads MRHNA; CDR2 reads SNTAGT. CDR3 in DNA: TGTGCCAGCAGTGACGGGGGACTAGCGGGACGGCAGTTCTTC. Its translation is CASSDGGLAGRQFF.

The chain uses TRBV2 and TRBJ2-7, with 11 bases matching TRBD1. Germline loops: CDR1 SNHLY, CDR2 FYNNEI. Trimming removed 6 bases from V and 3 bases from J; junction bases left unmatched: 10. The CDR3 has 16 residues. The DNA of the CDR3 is TGTGCCAGCAGCAGAGGGGGACAGGGGGGAGACTACGAGCAGTACTTC. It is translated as CASSRGGQGGDYEQYF.

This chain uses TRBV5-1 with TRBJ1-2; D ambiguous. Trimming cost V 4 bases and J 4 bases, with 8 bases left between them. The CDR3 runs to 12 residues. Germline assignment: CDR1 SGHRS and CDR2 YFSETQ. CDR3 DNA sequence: TGCGCCAGCAGCATGGGCAGCTATGGCTACACCTTC. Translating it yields CASSMGSYGYTF.

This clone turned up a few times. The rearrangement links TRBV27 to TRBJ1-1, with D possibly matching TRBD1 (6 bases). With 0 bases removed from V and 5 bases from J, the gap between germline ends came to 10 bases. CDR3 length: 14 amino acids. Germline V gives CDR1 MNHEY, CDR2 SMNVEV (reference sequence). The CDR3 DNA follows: TGTGCCAGCAGTTTATCCCAGGGGCGGACTGAAGCTTTCTTT. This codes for CASSLSQGRTEAFF.

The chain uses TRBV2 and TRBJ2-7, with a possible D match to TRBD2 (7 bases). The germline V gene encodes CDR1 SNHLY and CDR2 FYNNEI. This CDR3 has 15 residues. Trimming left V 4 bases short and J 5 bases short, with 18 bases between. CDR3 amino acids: CASSVGGASVNEQYF. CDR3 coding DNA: TGTGCCAGCAGTGTTGGGGGGGCGAGTGTGAACGAGCAGTACTTC.

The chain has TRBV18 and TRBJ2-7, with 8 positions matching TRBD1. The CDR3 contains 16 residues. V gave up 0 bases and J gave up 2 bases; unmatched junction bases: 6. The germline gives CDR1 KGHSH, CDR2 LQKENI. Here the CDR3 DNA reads TGTGCCAGCTCACCACCGTCCGGGACAGGCGCCTACGAGCAGTACTTC. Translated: CASSPPSGTGAYEQYF.

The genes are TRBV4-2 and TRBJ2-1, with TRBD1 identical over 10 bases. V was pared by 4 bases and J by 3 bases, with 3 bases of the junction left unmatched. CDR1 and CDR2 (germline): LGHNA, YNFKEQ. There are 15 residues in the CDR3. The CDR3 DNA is TGTGCCAGCAGCCTAGGGACAGGGGTCTACAATGAGCAGTTCTTC. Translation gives CASSLGTGVYNEQFF.

The CDR3 loop reads CASSLGALTDNEQFF. The CDR3 DNA reads TGTGCCAGCAGCTTAGGGGCCCTGACTGACAATGAGCAGTTCTTC. This sequence joins TRBV11-3 and TRBJ2-1; D uncertain. V was pared by 1 base and J by 5 bases, with 12 bases between. Germline-derived CDR1 and CDR2 are SGHNT and YENEEA. The CDR3 sequence is 15 residues long.

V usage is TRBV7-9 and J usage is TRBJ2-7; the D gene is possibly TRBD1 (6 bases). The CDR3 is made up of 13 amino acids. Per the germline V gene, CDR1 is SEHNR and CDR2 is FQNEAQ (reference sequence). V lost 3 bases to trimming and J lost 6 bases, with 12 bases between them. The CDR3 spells CASSLTTGSEQYF. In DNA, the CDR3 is TGTGCCAGCAGCTTGACCACAGGGAGCGAGCAGTACTTC. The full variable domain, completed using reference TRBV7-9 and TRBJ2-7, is DTGVSQNPRHKITKRGQNVTFRCDPISEHNRLYWYRQTLGQGPEFLTYFQNEAQLEKSRLLSDRFSAERPKGSFSTLEIQRTEQGDSAMYLCASSLTTGSEQYFGPGTRLTVT.